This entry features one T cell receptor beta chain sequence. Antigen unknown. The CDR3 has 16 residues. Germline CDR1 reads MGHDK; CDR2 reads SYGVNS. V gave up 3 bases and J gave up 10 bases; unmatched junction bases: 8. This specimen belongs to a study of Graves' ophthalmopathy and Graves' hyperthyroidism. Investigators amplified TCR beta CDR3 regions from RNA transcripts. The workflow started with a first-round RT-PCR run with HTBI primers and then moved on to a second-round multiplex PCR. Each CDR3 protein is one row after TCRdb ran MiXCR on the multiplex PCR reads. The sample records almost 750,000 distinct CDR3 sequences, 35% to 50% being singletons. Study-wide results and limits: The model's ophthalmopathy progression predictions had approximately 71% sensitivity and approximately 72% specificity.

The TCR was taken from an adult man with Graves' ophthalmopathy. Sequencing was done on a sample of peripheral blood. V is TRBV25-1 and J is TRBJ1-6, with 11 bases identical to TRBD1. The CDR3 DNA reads TGTGCCAGCAGTGACTCCAGGACAGGGGGCAACTCACCCCTCCACTTT. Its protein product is CASSDSRTGGNSPLHF.